These 16 T cell receptor beta chains were all obtained from the same sample, sequenced in a study of molecular identifiers for immune sequencing clone quantification. In TCRdb, the PCR reads were re-called with MiXCR into one record per CDR3 protein. The sample records around 460,000 distinct CDR3 sequences, 20% to 25% being singletons. Sequenced: naive CD8+ T cells from blood, with Jurkat cell RNA spiked in. Subset given: FACS-sorted CD8+CD4-CCR7+CD45RA+ naive T cells. The source is a human donor in good health. Some libraries in this study had Jurkat cell RNA spiked in.

This clonotype was counted only a few times. The chain employs TRBV5-1 and TRBJ1-1; D ambiguous. CDR1 is SGHRS and CDR2 is YFSETQ in the germline V gene. This CDR3 comprises 14 residues. Trimming took off 0 bases at V and 1 base at J, with 7 bases between the two ends. CDR3: CASSLANGNTEAFF. The CDR3 DNA is TGCGCCAGCAGCTTGGCCAACGGGAACACTGAAGCTTTCTTT.

Only a few counts were recorded for this clonotype. This rearrangement joins TRBV5-6 to TRBJ2-3, with TRBD1 matching 10 bases. V gave up 0 bases and J gave up 1 base; unmatched junction bases: 14. Germline CDR1 SGHDT, CDR2 YYEEEE. This CDR3 region has 20 residues. Here the CDR3 reads CASSLVPGTGDAWGTDTQYF. DNA for the CDR3: TGTGCCAGCAGCTTGGTGCCTGGGACAGGGGACGCATGGGGCACAGATACGCAGTATTTT. Based on the CDR3 plus reference TRBV5-6 and TRBJ2-3, the full variable domain is DAGVTQSPTHLIKTRGQQVTLRCSPKSGHDTVSWYQQALGQGPQFIFQYYEEEERQRGNFPDRFSGHQFPNYSSELNVNALLLGDSALYLCASSLVPGTGDAWGTDTQYFGPGTRLTVL.

Concerning this clonotype itself: With a much larger clone just one base away, this may be a read error. The chain links TRBV7-9 to TRBJ2-3; TRBD1 aligns across 8 bases. Germline CDR1 is SEHNR and CDR2 is FQNEAQ (reference sequence). V dropped 5 bases and J dropped 2; count of bases not matched to a gene: 6. The CDR3 is 15 residues long. Here the CDR3 reads CASSLQGVDTDTQYF. In nucleotides, the CDR3 is TGTGCCAGCAGCCTACAGGGGGTAGACACAGATACGCAGTATTTT.

This clonotype occurred a few times. The chain combines TRBV20-1 with TRBJ1-2; D gene unclear. The CDR3 has 12 residues. Germline CDR1 reads DFQATT; CDR2 reads SNEGSKA (reference sequence). V dropped 5 bases and J dropped 3 bases, with 10 bases sitting between them. CDR3 protein: CSAPSEYYGYTF. The CDR3 nucleotides are TGCAGTGCTCCTTCCGAGTACTATGGCTACACCTTC.

This sequence joins TRBV4-2 and TRBJ2-5; 12 bases are shared with TRBD2. With 1 base clipped from V and 6 bases from J, the junction kept 9 bases outside the gene matches. This CDR3 contains 17 residues. Germline V gene data show CDR1 as LGHNA and CDR2 as YNFKEQ. The DNA for the CDR3 is TGTGCCAGCAGCCAAGCAGCTAGCGGGAGGGCCAGCCAGACCCAGTACTTC. Its protein is CASSQAASGRASQTQYF.

Remarks on this clonotype: An end of the junction differs from the germline gene, which may be a read error. The V call is TRBV5-6, the J call TRBJ2-7, with D perhaps matching TRBD2 (6 bases). The CDR3 runs 13 residues. Germline V gene sequence: CDR1 SGHDT, CDR2 YYEEEE. CDR3 sequence reads: CASSWGDVYERYF. The CDR3 DNA sequence: TGTGCCAGCAGCTGGGGGGACGTATACGAGCGGTACTTC.

In the case of this clonotype: Given a much more abundant clone one base away, this may be a read error. Likely a read error: the CDR3 ends without its conserved phenylalanine or tryptophan. V is TRBV6-5 and J is TRBJ2-2, with no clear D. Trimming left V 2 bases short and J 7 bases short, with 5 bases between. The CDR3 covers 12 residues. CDR1 is MNHEY and CDR2 is SVGAGI in the germline V gene. Here the CDR3 DNA reads TGTGCCAGCAGTTACCTGGGCGGGGAGCTGTTTCTT. Translating gives CASSYLGGELFL.

CDR3 DNA sequence: TGCGCCAGCAGCCAATCCGTAGGGCACGAGCAGTACTTC. It yields the protein CASSQSVGHEQYF. This sequence joins TRBV4-1 and TRBJ2-7; no clear D. CDR1 is MGHRA, CDR2 YSYEKL, per germline. V was shortened by 2 bases and J by 5 bases, with 10 bases between the two germline ends. The CDR3 totals 13 residues.

As for this clonotype: A much larger clone is a single base away; this may be a read error. This rearrangement joins TRBV7-6 to TRBJ2-2; D is perhaps TRBD2 (5 bases). The germline gives CDR1 SGHVS, CDR2 FNYEAQ. CDR3 size: 14 residues. In nucleotides, the CDR3 is TGTGCCAGCAGCTTAGCCGGGCAGGTCGGGGAGCCGTTTTTT. This translates into CASSLAGQVGEPFF.

A few counts support this clonotype. The CDR3 protein is CASSQDLRDNEQFF. The CDR3, as DNA: TGCGCCAGCAGCCAAGATTTGAGGGACAATGAGCAGTTCTTC. The J gene is TRBJ2-1, the V gene TRBV4-3; D might be TRBD2 (5 bases). Germline CDR1 reads LGHNA; CDR2 reads YSLEER. V was trimmed by 0 bases and J by 5 bases, leaving 8 bases between them. This CDR3 spans 14 amino acids.

About this clonotype: One end of the junction does not line up with germline, which may come from a read error. The chain employs TRBV19 and TRBJ2-1; D not certain. From germline, CDR1 is LNHDA and CDR2 SQIVND (reference sequence). This CDR3 spans 13 amino acids. The CDR3 bases are TGTGCCAGTGGTATAACTGGAAACAATGAGCAGTTCTTC. This sequence encodes CASGITGNNEQFF.

The table lists this clonotype with a few counts. V gene TRBV27 combines with J gene TRBJ2-7; 15 positions agree with TRBD2. Germline CDR1 is MNHEY and CDR2 is SMNVEV (reference sequence). This CDR3 has 18 amino acids. J lost 0 bases, V lost 6 bases, and 9 bases had no gene match. The CDR3 loop is CASREGLAGGSSSYEQYF. In DNA, the CDR3 is TGTGCCAGCAGGGAAGGACTAGCGGGGGGGTCGAGCTCCTACGAGCAGTACTTC.

This clonotype appeared many times. The chain carries TRBV27 and TRBJ2-7; D is perhaps TRBD2 (6 bases). The V and J ends lost 8 bases and 4 bases respectively, with 12 bases between them. CDR1 is MNHEY, CDR2 SMNVEV, per germline (reference sequence). This CDR3 has 12 amino acids. For the CDR3, the DNA is TGTGCCAGCCGGGGAGGTACTTACGAGCAGTACTTC. Translating it yields CASRGGTYEQYF.

Comments on this clonotype: A read error may explain this, as a much larger clone is one base away. The chain is built from TRBV6-5 and TRBJ2-6; D gene uncertain. The CDR3 is 17 amino acids. Germline V gene lookup returns CDR1 MNHEY and CDR2 SVGAGI. V was clipped by 4 bases and J by 0 bases, with 13 bases between them. The CDR3 protein is CASSLRVLSSGANVLTF. The CDR3 bases are TGTGCCAGCAGTTTAAGGGTTTTGAGCTCTGGGGCCAACGTCCTGACTTTC.

The rearrangement joins TRBV15 to TRBJ1-1; D unresolved. CDR3 size: 13 residues. Germline V gene lookup returns CDR1 LNHNV and CDR2 YYDKDF (reference sequence). V was trimmed by 6 bases and J by 0 bases, leaving 8 bases between them. CDR3 sequence reads: CATRAFMNTEAFF. DNA for the CDR3: TGTGCCACCAGGGCTTTCATGAACACTGAAGCTTTCTTT.

This clonotype was seen a few times. The chain is built from TRBV12-5 and TRBJ1-5; TRBD1 aligns across 8 bases. This CDR3 region has 16 residues. The V gene's germline CDR1 is LGHNT and CDR2 FRNRAP. V lost 6 bases and J lost 0; bases outside the gene matches: 7. The CDR3 loop reads CASGSETGDSNQPQHF. CDR3 DNA sequence: TGTGCTAGTGGCTCTGAGACAGGGGATAGCAATCAGCCCCAGCATTTT.